This T cell receptor (beta chain) was sequenced in a study of radiotherapy plus CTLA-4 blockade in lung cancer. Overall study results and limits: In blood, tumor-derived TCR clones expanded after radiotherapy plus ipilimumab. The best predictor of response was reported to be early blood T cell clone dynamics, with interferon-beta.

The CDR3 loop spans 16 amino acids. V shed 6 bases and J shed 4 bases, with 18 bases lying between them. Germline CDR1 is KGHSH and CDR2 is LQKENI. Patients in the study, people with chemo-refractory metastatic non-small-cell lung cancer, received focal radiation plus ipilimumab CTLA-4 blockade. Assay used: immunoSEQ multiplex PCR; TCRdb lists only in-frame clones, some missing. The sample lists approximately 81,000 clones, 60% to 85% occurring once. About this clone: Its antigen is as yet unknown.

The specimen comprised peripheral blood, sampled from a patient treated with radiotherapy plus ipilimumab. The clonotype was recovered from a human donor with non-small cell lung cancer who had a partial response to radiotherapy plus ipilimumab. Some clones in this sample may be carry-over from other donors' samples. The V call is TRBV18, the J call TRBJ2-2; maybe TRBD1 (6 bases). The CDR3 region has the DNA TGTGCCAGCTCTCTACAGGGACCCCCCTTCACCGGGGAGCTGTTTTTT. Its translation is CASSLQGPPFTGELFF.